This record covers a single T cell receptor beta chain. Its target is not known. Germline CDR1 MNHNY, CDR2 SVGAGI (reference sequence). CDR3 size: 14 residues. Germline trimming cut 6 bases from V and 3 bases from J; bases unmatched to any gene: 4. The study drew the donors from its approximately 110-subject validation cohort, separate from the approximately 700-subject first cohort. Assay used: immunoSEQ multiplex PCR; TCRdb lists only in-frame clones, some missing. The sample has over 200,000 clones, 80% to 90% seen once. The data stem from a study of cytomegalovirus exposure and HLA in healthy donors. For the study at large: The same platform was used for the roughly 120 validation repertoires as for the roughly 660 first-cohort repertoires, as reported in a later analysis. Regarding the study as a whole: The authors listed about 170 TCR beta chains as cytomegalovirus-associated. A later analysis found first-cohort TCR clusters tended to co-occur in the 120 or so validation repertoires.

The rearrangement links TRBV6-6 to TRBJ2-7; 11 nucleotides align to TRBD1. This receptor was identified in a young woman in good health and CMV-seronegative. The sample was PBMCs. CDR3 nucleotides: TGTGCCAGCAGAAGGGACAGGGGGTTCTACGAGCAGTACTTC. Translating it yields CASRRDRGFYEQYF.